The rows below give T cell receptor beta chains drawn from one sample of a study of T cell repertoires in cytomegalovirus infection. Via MiXCR, TCRdb re-called the reads, giving one row per CDR3 protein. The table records about a million distinct CDR3 sequences, about a third of them present only once. Antigen specificity for these receptors is unknown. The sample here was cultured CD8+ T cells from PBMCs, taken from culture after CMV antigen stimulation. The receptors derive from a human donor in good health (CMV status not recorded). Some clones in this sample may be carry-over from other donors' samples. Both conserved end residues are part of each CDR3. The order of the fields is V gene, clone size, CDR3 length, J gene, CDR3 protein. Only part of the rows carry a size: once, few, many, or a class if the clone is expanded.

V gene: TRBV7-6; clone size: -; CDR3 length: 16; J gene: TRBJ2-2; CDR3 protein: CASSLRTGPVSGELFF
V gene: TRBV6-5; clone size: -; CDR3 length: 13; J gene: TRBJ2-5; CDR3 protein: CASSYGQVETQYF
V gene: TRBV7-2; clone size: many; CDR3 length: 14; J gene: TRBJ1-3; CDR3 protein: CASSLVGPGNTIYF
V gene: TRBV7-3; clone size: -; CDR3 length: 13; J gene: TRBJ2-5; CDR3 protein: CASGSSPQETQYF
V gene: TRBV9; clone size: -; CDR3 length: 16; J gene: TRBJ2-3; CDR3 protein: CASSVAGKGFTDTQYF
V gene: TRBV7-9; clone size: many; CDR3 length: 16; J gene: TRBJ2-1; CDR3 protein: CASSLVVAEVHNEQFF
V gene: TRBV9; clone size: -; CDR3 length: 14; J gene: TRBJ2-1; CDR3 protein: CASSVGGAYNEQFF
V gene: TRBV7-6; clone size: many; CDR3 length: 14; J gene: TRBJ2-7; CDR3 protein: CASSSRDRVYEQYF
V gene: TRBV5-5; clone size: -; CDR3 length: 13; J gene: TRBJ1-1; CDR3 protein: CADGGDVNTEAFF
V gene: TRBV27; clone size: few; CDR3 length: 13; J gene: TRBJ2-1; CDR3 protein: CASTPTGVNEQFF
V gene: TRBV7-2; clone size: -; CDR3 length: 15; J gene: TRBJ2-7; CDR3 protein: CASSLWGTGNYEQYF
V gene: TRBV6-6; clone size: many; CDR3 length: 14; J gene: TRBJ1-6; CDR3 protein: CASEGGANNSPLHF
V gene: TRBV19; clone size: -; CDR3 length: 14; J gene: TRBJ1-1; CDR3 protein: CASGGSGTGGIAFF
V gene: TRBV15; clone size: -; CDR3 length: 12; J gene: TRBJ2-1; CDR3 protein: CATSSRGNEQFF
V gene: TRBV20-1; clone size: -; CDR3 length: 13; J gene: TRBJ2-1; CDR3 protein: CSATGTAINEQFF
V gene: TRBV7-4; clone size: many; CDR3 length: 17; J gene: TRBJ1-3; CDR3 protein: CASSLQGATTSGNTIYF
V gene: TRBV19; clone size: -; CDR3 length: 16; J gene: TRBJ2-1; CDR3 protein: CASRRRQGNSYNEQFF
V gene: TRBV2; clone size: few; CDR3 length: 13; J gene: TRBJ2-5; CDR3 protein: CASLGTTQETQYF
V gene: TRBV5-1; clone size: -; CDR3 length: 17; J gene: TRBJ1-1; CDR3 protein: CASSHLGSLSLNTEAFF
V gene: TRBV3-1; clone size: -; CDR3 length: 15; J gene: TRBJ1-1; CDR3 protein: CASRPEGVANTEAFF
V gene: TRBV5-5; clone size: few; CDR3 length: 14; J gene: TRBJ2-7; CDR3 protein: CASSLATDPYEQYF
V gene: TRBV29-1; clone size: -; CDR3 length: 11; J gene: TRBJ2-7; CDR3 protein: CSVLGRYEQYF
V gene: TRBV19; clone size: -; CDR3 length: 15; J gene: TRBJ2-1; CDR3 protein: CASRFGGSSGNEQFF
V gene: TRBV7-8; clone size: -; CDR3 length: 13; J gene: TRBJ1-1; CDR3 protein: CTSNLGRVTEAFF
V gene: TRBV20-1; clone size: many; CDR3 length: 16; J gene: TRBJ2-4; CDR3 protein: CSASSPEILAKNIQYF
V gene: TRBV15; clone size: -; CDR3 length: 16; J gene: TRBJ2-5; CDR3 protein: CATSEGKSTSRETQYF